These T cell receptor beta chains were read from a single sample in a study of T cells in Graves' hyperthyroidism and ophthalmopathy. MiXCR, applied by TCRdb to the multiplex PCR reads, yields one record per CDR3 protein. The sample records roughly 500,000 distinct CDR3 sequences, about 43% being singletons. Sequences were obtained from peripheral blood or thyroid tissue (not recorded which). Receptor source: an adult woman with Graves' disease, either hyperthyroidism or ophthalmopathy (not recorded which). CDR3s include the opening cysteine and the closing phenylalanine or tryptophan. The D gene is left open where the match is weak. Size values are once, few and many counts, or a class for expanded clones, and some rows have none.

clone size: .
CDR3 length: 17
J gene: TRBJ1-2
D gene: .
V gene: TRBV11-2
CDR3 protein: CASGRSETGLTNYGYTF
CDR3 DNA: TGTGCCAGCGGTCGATCTGAGACAGGCCTTACTAACTATGGCTACACCTTC

clone size: .
CDR3 length: 13
J gene: TRBJ2-7
D gene: TRBD1
V gene: TRBV2
CDR3 protein: CASCLDRASEQYF
CDR3 DNA: TGTGCCAGCTGCCTCGACAGGGCCTCCGAGCAGTACTTC

clone size: once
CDR3 length: 13
J gene: TRBJ1-2
D gene: TRBD1
V gene: TRBV11-1
CDR3 protein: CARAGQGFYGYTF
CDR3 DNA: TGTGCTAGGGCAGGACAGGGGTTTTATGGCTACACCTTC

clone size: many
CDR3 length: 14
J gene: TRBJ1-3
D gene: TRBD1
V gene: TRBV7-9
CDR3 protein: CASSASDRGNTIYF
CDR3 DNA: TGTGCCAGCAGCGCGTCGGACAGGGGAAACACCATATATTTT

clone size: few
CDR3 length: 11
J gene: TRBJ1-2
D gene: TRBD1
V gene: TRBV12-3/TRBV12-4
CDR3 protein: CASTSGTGLRF
CDR3 DNA: TGTGCCAGCACCTCGGGGACAGGCCTTCGCTTC

clone size: .
CDR3 length: 16
J gene: TRBJ1-5
D gene: TRBD1
V gene: TRBV2
CDR3 protein: CASSASGGQGGQPQHF
CDR3 DNA: TGTGCCAGCAGTGCTTCAGGGGGCCAGGGTGGGCAGCCCCAGCATTTT

clone size: few
CDR3 length: 14
J gene: TRBJ1-4
D gene: .
V gene: TRBV15
CDR3 protein: CATSRGFDGEKLFF
CDR3 DNA: TGTGCCACCAGCAGAGGTTTTGATGGTGAAAAACTGTTTTTT

clone size: many
CDR3 length: 11
J gene: TRBJ2-2
D gene: .
V gene: TRBV20-1
CDR3 protein: CSASRGGELFF
CDR3 DNA: TGCAGTGCTTCTCGGGGCGGGGAGCTGTTTTTT

clone size: few
CDR3 length: 16
J gene: TRBJ2-7
D gene: TRBD2
V gene: TRBV28
CDR3 protein: CASSLGLAGGSGEQYF
CDR3 DNA: TGTGCCAGCAGTTTAGGGCTAGCGGGAGGCTCCGGCGAGCAGTACTTC

clone size: many
CDR3 length: 15
J gene: TRBJ1-4
D gene: .
V gene: TRBV2
CDR3 protein: CASSESGLPNEKLFF
CDR3 DNA: TGTGCCAGCAGTGAAAGTGGGCTACCTAATGAAAAACTGTTTTTT

clone size: .
CDR3 length: 17
J gene: TRBJ2-5
D gene: TRBD2
V gene: TRBV12-3/TRBV12-4
CDR3 protein: CASSNPGLAAPRETQYF
CDR3 DNA: TGTGCCAGCAGCAACCCGGGACTAGCGGCGCCTCGAGAGACCCAGTACTTC

clone size: many
CDR3 length: 18
J gene: TRBJ2-6
D gene: .
V gene: TRBV5-6
CDR3 protein: CASRPPLGLGSGANVLTF
CDR3 DNA: TGTGCCAGCAGGCCCCCCCTTGGGTTGGGATCTGGGGCCAACGTCCTGACTTTC

clone size: many
CDR3 length: 14
J gene: TRBJ1-5
D gene: TRBD1
V gene: TRBV2
CDR3 protein: CASSVGQGNQPQHF
CDR3 DNA: TGTGCCAGCAGCGTTGGACAGGGGAATCAGCCCCAGCATTTT

clone size: many
CDR3 length: 14
J gene: TRBJ2-5
D gene: .
V gene: TRBV5-1
CDR3 protein: CASSSRGVVETQYF
CDR3 DNA: TGCGCCAGCAGCTCCCGAGGAGTGGTTGAGACCCAGTACTTC

clone size: .
CDR3 length: 17
J gene: TRBJ1-1
D gene: .
V gene: TRBV12-3/TRBV12-4
CDR3 protein: CASSPSPVPNWNTEAFF
CDR3 DNA: TGTGCCAGCAGTCCCAGTCCAGTACCTAACTGGAACACTGAAGCTTTCTTT

clone size: .
CDR3 length: 16
J gene: TRBJ1-2
D gene: .
V gene: TRBV7-2
CDR3 protein: CASSRAAGAMGYGYTF
CDR3 DNA: TGTGCCAGCAGCCGGGCCGCAGGGGCAATGGGGTATGGCTACACCTTC

clone size: .
CDR3 length: 15
J gene: TRBJ1-5
D gene: .
V gene: TRBV20-1
CDR3 protein: CSAISGPGAYQPQHF
CDR3 DNA: TGCAGTGCCATCAGTGGCCCGGGGGCATATCAGCCCCAGCATTTT

clone size: many
CDR3 length: 12
J gene: TRBJ1-1
D gene: .
V gene: TRBV2
CDR3 protein: CASSDFVAEAFF
CDR3 DNA: TGTGCCAGCAGTGATTTTGTTGCTGAAGCTTTCTTT

clone size: .
CDR3 length: 15
J gene: TRBJ1-5
D gene: .
V gene: TRBV28
CDR3 protein: CASSPFSLINQPQHF
CDR3 DNA: TGTGCCAGCAGCCCTTTTAGCCTAATCAATCAGCCCCAGCATTTT

clone size: .
CDR3 length: 13
J gene: TRBJ1-1
D gene: .
V gene: TRBV20-1
CDR3 protein: CSATPDEDTEAFF
CDR3 DNA: TGCAGTGCCACTCCCGACGAAGACACTGAAGCTTTCTTT

clone size: few
CDR3 length: 14
J gene: TRBJ1-5
D gene: .
V gene: TRBV12-3/TRBV12-4
CDR3 protein: CASSPRRLNQPQHF
CDR3 DNA: TGTGCCAGCAGTCCCCGACGTCTCAATCAGCCCCAGCATTTT

clone size: .
CDR3 length: 17
J gene: TRBJ1-5
D gene: TRBD1
V gene: TRBV28
CDR3 protein: CASSPPGGQANSQPQHF
CDR3 DNA: TGTGCCAGCAGTCCCCCCGGCGGACAGGCCAACAGTCAGCCCCAGCATTTT

clone size: .
CDR3 length: 12
J gene: TRBJ2-2
D gene: .
V gene: TRBV19
CDR3 protein: CAWSVNAGELFF
CDR3 DNA: TGTGCCTGGAGTGTGAACGCCGGGGAGCTGTTTTTT

clone size: .
CDR3 length: 13
J gene: TRBJ1-2
D gene: .
V gene: TRBV6-5
CDR3 protein: CASRGSTSAGYTF
CDR3 DNA: TGTGCCAGCAGGGGTAGTACCTCCGCGGGCTACACCTTC

clone size: few
CDR3 length: 12
J gene: TRBJ1-2
D gene: .
V gene: TRBV29-1
CDR3 protein: CSVIQANYGYTF
CDR3 DNA: TGCAGCGTTATACAGGCTAACTATGGCTACACCTTC

clone size: .
CDR3 length: 18
J gene: TRBJ1-1
D gene: TRBD1
V gene: TRBV30
CDR3 protein: CAWSAMRIRWQGGTEAFF
CDR3 DNA: TGTGCCTGGAGTGCAATGAGGATAAGGTGGCAGGGGGGCACTGAAGCTTTCTTT

clone size: many
CDR3 length: 16
J gene: TRBJ1-5
D gene: TRBD1
V gene: TRBV2
CDR3 protein: CASSGTGGLGNQPQHF
CDR3 DNA: TGTGCCAGCAGTGGGACAGGGGGCCTGGGCAATCAGCCCCAGCATTTT

clone size: .
CDR3 length: 18
J gene: TRBJ2-7
D gene: TRBD1
V gene: TRBV19
CDR3 protein: CASRGTFGTGVRGYEQYF
CDR3 DNA: TGTGCCAGCAGAGGTACTTTTGGGACAGGGGTTCGAGGCTACGAGCAGTACTTC

clone size: .
CDR3 length: 12
J gene: TRBJ2-5
D gene: .
V gene: TRBV25-1
CDR3 protein: CASIENQETQYF
CDR3 DNA: TGTGCCAGCATTGAAAACCAAGAGACCCAGTACTTC

clone size: .
CDR3 length: 16
J gene: TRBJ2-7
D gene: TRBD2
V gene: TRBV10-3
CDR3 protein: CAISESSGRGFREQYF
CDR3 DNA: TGTGCCATCAGTGAGTCTAGCGGGAGAGGGTTTCGGGAGCAGTACTTC

clone size: many
CDR3 length: 14
J gene: TRBJ2-2
D gene: TRBD2
V gene: TRBV9
CDR3 protein: CASRPAGGTGELFF
CDR3 DNA: TGTGCCAGCCGACCAGCGGGGGGCACCGGGGAGCTGTTTTTT

clone size: few
CDR3 length: 15
J gene: TRBJ1-2
D gene: .
V gene: TRBV25-1
CDR3 protein: CASSEYPGPNYGYTF
CDR3 DNA: TGTGCCAGCAGTGAATATCCCGGTCCTAACTATGGCTACACCTTC

clone size: .
CDR3 length: 14
J gene: TRBJ1-2
D gene: .
V gene: TRBV10-3
CDR3 protein: CATSDSTETYGYTF
CDR3 DNA: TGTGCCACCAGTGATTCGACAGAGACTTATGGCTACACCTTC

clone size: .
CDR3 length: 16
J gene: TRBJ1-2
D gene: .
V gene: TRBV28
CDR3 protein: CASSSVGEVDNYGYTF
CDR3 DNA: TGTGCCAGCAGTTCCGTTGGGGAGGTAGATAACTATGGCTACACCTTC

clone size: few
CDR3 length: 13
J gene: TRBJ1-4
D gene: .
V gene: TRBV27
CDR3 protein: CASSLGHREKLFF
CDR3 DNA: TGTGCCAGCAGTTTGGGACATCGTGAAAAACTGTTTTTT

clone size: many
CDR3 length: 17
J gene: TRBJ2-5
D gene: TRBD2
V gene: TRBV6-1
CDR3 protein: CASAGTSGRALGLTQYF
CDR3 DNA: TGTGCCAGCGCCGGGACTAGCGGGAGGGCCTTGGGGTTGACCCAGTACTTC